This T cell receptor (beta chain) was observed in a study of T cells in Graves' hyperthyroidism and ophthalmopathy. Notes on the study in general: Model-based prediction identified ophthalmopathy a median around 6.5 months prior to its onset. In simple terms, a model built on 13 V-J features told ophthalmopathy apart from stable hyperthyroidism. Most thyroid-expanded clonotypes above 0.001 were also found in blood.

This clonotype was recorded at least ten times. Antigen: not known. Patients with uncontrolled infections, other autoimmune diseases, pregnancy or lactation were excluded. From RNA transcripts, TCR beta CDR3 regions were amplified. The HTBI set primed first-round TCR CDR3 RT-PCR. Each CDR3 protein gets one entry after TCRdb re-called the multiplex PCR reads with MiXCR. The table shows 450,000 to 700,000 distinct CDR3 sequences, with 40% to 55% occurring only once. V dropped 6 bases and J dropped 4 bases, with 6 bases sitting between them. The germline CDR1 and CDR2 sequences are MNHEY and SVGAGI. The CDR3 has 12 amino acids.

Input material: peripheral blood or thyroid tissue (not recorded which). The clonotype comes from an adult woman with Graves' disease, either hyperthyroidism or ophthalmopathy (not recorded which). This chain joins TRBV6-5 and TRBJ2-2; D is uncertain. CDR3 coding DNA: TGTGCCAGCAGGCCCCGCACCGGGGAGCTGTTTTTT. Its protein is CASRPRTGELFF.